The next 22 T cell receptor beta chains were all read from a single sample in a study of identical twins. Each CDR3 protein gets one entry after TCRdb re-called the 5' RACE reads with MiXCR. Among 700,000 to 950,000 distinct CDR3 sequences, roughly an eighth were seen once, and the ten largest hold around 1.5%. The same data also went into a second study, on yellow fever vaccine responses in identical twins.

The sequencing sample was made of PBMCs. The receptors here all came from a woman between 18 and 29 years old in good health.

The rearrangement links TRBV29-1 to TRBJ2-2; TRBD1 matches 8 bases. The CDR3 has 14 amino acids. With V trimmed by 6 bases and J by 4 bases, 7 bases remained unmatched. From germline, CDR1 is SQVTM and CDR2 ANQGSEA. Here the CDR3 reads CSVRQGLSTGELFF. DNA of the CDR3: TGCAGCGTAAGACAGGGGCTCAGCACCGGGGAGCTGTTTTTT.

This clonotype was recorded a few times. This chain connects TRBV5-1 to TRBJ1-2; 9 nucleotides match TRBD1. The V gene end was trimmed by 4 bases and the J gene end by 4 bases; junction bases not matched to a gene: 8. Germline V gives CDR1 SGHRS, CDR2 YFSETQ. The length of the CDR3 is 15 residues. The CDR3 bases are TGCGCCAGCAGCGCCGACGGACAGGGGCCCTATGGCTACACCTTC. Protein product: CASSADGQGPYGYTF. Based on the CDR3 plus reference TRBV5-1 and TRBJ1-2, the full variable domain is KAGVTQTPRYLIKTRGQQVTLSCSPISGHRSVSWYQQTPGQGLQFLFEYFSETQRNKGNFPGRFSGRQFSNSRSEMNVSTLELGDSALYLCASSADGQGPYGYTFGSGTRLTVV.

This clonotype was recorded many times. V gene TRBV5-1 combines with J gene TRBJ2-1, with 9 bases identical to TRBD1. Germline-derived CDR1 and CDR2 are SGHRS and YFSETQ. After removal of 0 bases from V and 5 bases from J, the junction contained 6 bases not matched to a gene. The CDR3 has 16 residues. CDR3 amino acids: CASSLAHGQGNNEQFF. The DNA of the CDR3 is TGCGCCAGCAGCTTGGCCCACGGACAGGGGAACAATGAGCAGTTCTTC.

The chain employs TRBV5-1 and TRBJ2-1, with TRBD1 matching over 7 bases. CDR3 size: 13 residues. Trimming cost V 5 bases and J 8 bases; bases outside gene matches: 7. Germline CDR1 reads SGHRS; CDR2 reads YFSETQ. CDR3 loop: CASRGTVGDEQFF. The CDR3 DNA reads TGCGCCAGCAGAGGGACAGTGGGCGATGAGCAGTTCTTC.

This chain joins TRBV20-1 and TRBJ2-3; 8 bases are a match to TRBD2. This CDR3 region has 15 residues. Germline trimming cut 3 bases from V and 3 bases from J; bases unmatched to any gene: 8. Germline V gene lookup returns CDR1 DFQATT and CDR2 SNEGSKA (reference sequence). The CDR3 nucleotides are TGCAGTGCTAGTATTCTAGCGGGCTCGACAGATACGCAGTATTTT. Translated, it gives CSASILAGSTDTQYF.

In this sample, this clonotype turned up many times. The chain couples TRBV12-3 or TRBV12-4 to TRBJ2-7; possibly TRBD2 for D (7 bases). This CDR3 region has 14 residues. The V gene lost 3 bases and the J gene lost 2 bases, with 11 bases spanning the gap. CDR3 nucleotide sequence: TGTGCCAGCAGTTTGGGGGGGGCCGCCTACGAGCAGTACGTC. Protein product: CASSLGGAAYEQYV.

The chain carries TRBV7-9 and TRBJ2-1; TRBD1 matches at 8 bases. CDR3 size: 17 residues. CDR1 is SEHNR and CDR2 is FQNEAQ in the germline V gene (reference sequence). The V segment lost 6 bases and the J segment 0 bases; nucleotides outside the gene matches: 10. The CDR3 bases are TGTGCCAGCAGGTCGAATGGACAGGGTCTCTCCTACAATGAGCAGTTCTTC. Its translation is CASRSNGQGLSYNEQFF.

This clonotype has more than one count but fewer than ten. V gene TRBV11-2 combines with J gene TRBJ2-1, with no clear D. V was clipped by 5 bases and J by 4 bases, with 15 bases between them. In germline, CDR1 is SGHAT, CDR2 FQNNGV. The CDR3 consists of 15 residues. The CDR3 region is CASSALLAAYNEQFF. CDR3 nucleotides: TGTGCCAGCAGCGCCCTCTTGGCCGCATACAATGAGCAGTTCTTC.

The chain uses TRBV18 and TRBJ2-7; D may correspond to TRBD1 or TRBD2 (6 bases each). V was shortened by 0 bases and J by 3 bases, with 18 bases between the two germline ends. The germline V gene has CDR1 KGHSH and CDR2 LQKENI. CDR3 length: 17 amino acids. This CDR3 reads CASSPPLGGPLGYEQYF. The CDR3 bases are TGTGCCAGCTCACCACCTCTCGGGGGCCCCTTAGGCTACGAGCAGTACTTC.

The rearrangement uses TRBV18 and TRBJ2-6; TRBD2 agrees at 7 bases. Germline V gene data show CDR1 as KGHSH and CDR2 as LQKENI. This CDR3 has 16 amino acids. The V segment lost 3 bases and the J segment 0 bases; nucleotides outside the gene matches: 2. This chain's CDR3 is CASSPGGISGANVLTF. Here the CDR3 DNA reads TGTGCCAGCTCACCGGGGGGGATCTCTGGGGCCAACGTCCTGACTTTC.

The rearrangement uses TRBV6-1 and TRBJ1-4; perhaps TRBD1 as D (5 bases). The CDR3 length is 14 residues. Germline CDR1 reads MNHNS; CDR2 reads SASEGT. Trimming shortened V by 4 bases and J by 6 bases, and 12 bases separated the two germline ends. The CDR3 DNA reads TGTGCCAGCAGTGGGGGGTGGGGGGATGAAAAACTGTTTTTT. It yields the protein CASSGGWGDEKLFF.

The V call is TRBV5-1, the J call TRBJ2-5; TRBD1 matches at 9 bases. Germline CDR1 reads SGHRS; CDR2 reads YFSETQ. After removal of 0 bases from V and 1 base from J, the junction contained 4 bases not matched to a gene. This CDR3 region has 16 residues. The CDR3 DNA reads TGCGCCAGCAGCTTGGAGGGACAGGGTTTCCAAGAGACCCAGTACTTC. This sequence encodes CASSLEGQGFQETQYF. Together with reference TRBV5-1 and TRBJ2-5, the CDR3 gives the full variable domain: KAGVTQTPRYLIKTRGQQVTLSCSPISGHRSVSWYQQTPGQGLQFLFEYFSETQRNKGNFPGRFSGRQFSNSRSEMNVSTLELGDSALYLCASSLEGQGFQETQYFGPGTRLLVL.

The V and J genes are TRBV20-1 and TRBJ1-5; perhaps TRBD1 as D (6 bases). Trimming shortened V by 2 bases and J by 0 bases, and 8 bases separated the two germline ends. The CDR3 sequence is 14 residues long. The germline V gene has CDR1 DFQATT and CDR2 SNEGSKA (reference sequence). The CDR3 DNA follows: TGCAGTGCTAGAAAGGGACATAGCAATCAGCCCCAGCATTTT. As protein: CSARKGHSNQPQHF.

In this sample, this clonotype turned up many times. The chain combines TRBV5-1 with TRBJ1-2, with D perhaps matching TRBD1 (6 bases). The CDR3 sequence is 17 residues long. Germline CDR1 reads SGHRS; CDR2 reads YFSETQ. The V end lost 0 bases, the J end lost 1 base, and 16 bases lay between the germline ends. CDR3 DNA sequence: TGCGCCAGCAGCTTGGTCCGGGGGCACTCTAATAACTATGGCTACACCTTC. Protein product: CASSLVRGHSNNYGYTF.

This chain links TRBV20-1 with TRBJ1-2, with 7 bases that match TRBD1. Per the germline V gene, CDR1 is DFQATT and CDR2 is SNEGSKA (reference sequence). V trimming: 4 bases; J trimming: 2 bases; junction bases outside the gene matches: 1. The CDR3 loop spans 12 amino acids. CDR3 bases: TGCAGTGCTAAGGACAGGAACTATGGCTACACCTTC. It yields the protein CSAKDRNYGYTF.

This clonotype turned up a few times. This rearrangement joins TRBV27 to TRBJ2-5; 12 bases line up with TRBD1. Germline V lookup: CDR1 MNHEY, CDR2 SMNVEV (reference sequence). The CDR3 runs to 17 residues. J lost 5 bases, V lost 5 bases, and 12 bases had no gene match. The CDR3 spells CASSPIGTGGSWETQYF. In nucleotides, the CDR3 is TGTGCCAGCAGTCCCATCGGGACAGGGGGCTCTTGGGAGACCCAGTACTTC.

This chain connects TRBV7-9 to TRBJ2-7; no firm D call. V was shortened by 3 bases and J by 0 bases, with 6 bases between the two germline ends. This CDR3 comprises 13 residues. Germline CDR1 and CDR2: SEHNR and FQNEAQ (reference sequence). CDR3 region: CASSFSGSYEQYV. The CDR3 DNA is TGTGCCAGCAGCTTTTCCGGCTCCTACGAGCAGTACGTC.

This clonotype was counted ten times or more. J is TRBJ2-1 and V is TRBV2, with 13 bases fitting TRBD2. This CDR3 region has 15 residues. Germline values: CDR1 SNHLY, CDR2 FYNNEI. J lost 8 bases, V lost 7 bases, and 8 bases had no gene match. CDR3 DNA: TGTGCCAGCACTGTACTAGCGGGAGGGGTCGATGAGCAGTTCTTC. The encoded protein is CASTVLAGGVDEQFF.

This chain uses TRBV20-1 with TRBJ2-7; D not resolved. Trimming cost V 4 bases and J 1 base, with 14 bases left between them. Germline V gives CDR1 DFQATT, CDR2 SNEGSKA (reference sequence). The CDR3 covers 14 residues. The CDR3 DNA sequence: TGCAGTGCTATTCGGACGGTTCCTTCCTACGAGCAGTACTTC. As protein: CSAIRTVPSYEQYF.

The J gene is TRBJ1-1, the V gene TRBV9; the D is unclear. The V and J ends lost 4 bases and 6 bases respectively, with 10 bases between them. The germline V gene encodes CDR1 SGDLS and CDR2 YYNGEE. The CDR3 has 12 residues. The CDR3 sequence: CASSRPGSEAFF. The CDR3 DNA is TGTGCCAGCAGCCGCCCGGGGTCTGAAGCTTTCTTT.

The chain couples TRBV12-3 or TRBV12-4 to TRBJ2-7; TRBD1 aligns across 7 bases. The CDR3 totals 15 residues. V lost 6 bases, J lost 3 bases, and 11 bases stayed unmatched. The CDR3 here is CASRPSDRAVYEQYF. CDR3 nucleotides: TGTGCCAGCAGACCCTCCGACAGGGCTGTCTACGAGCAGTACTTC.

V usage is TRBV2 and J usage is TRBJ2-1; D might be TRBD1 (6 bases). V shed 5 bases and J shed 9 bases, with 11 bases lying between them. The length of the CDR3 is 12 residues. Germline assignment: CDR1 SNHLY and CDR2 FYNNEI. The CDR3: CASSTGFGEQFF. DNA of the CDR3: TGTGCCAGCAGTACAGGGTTCGGTGAGCAGTTCTTC.